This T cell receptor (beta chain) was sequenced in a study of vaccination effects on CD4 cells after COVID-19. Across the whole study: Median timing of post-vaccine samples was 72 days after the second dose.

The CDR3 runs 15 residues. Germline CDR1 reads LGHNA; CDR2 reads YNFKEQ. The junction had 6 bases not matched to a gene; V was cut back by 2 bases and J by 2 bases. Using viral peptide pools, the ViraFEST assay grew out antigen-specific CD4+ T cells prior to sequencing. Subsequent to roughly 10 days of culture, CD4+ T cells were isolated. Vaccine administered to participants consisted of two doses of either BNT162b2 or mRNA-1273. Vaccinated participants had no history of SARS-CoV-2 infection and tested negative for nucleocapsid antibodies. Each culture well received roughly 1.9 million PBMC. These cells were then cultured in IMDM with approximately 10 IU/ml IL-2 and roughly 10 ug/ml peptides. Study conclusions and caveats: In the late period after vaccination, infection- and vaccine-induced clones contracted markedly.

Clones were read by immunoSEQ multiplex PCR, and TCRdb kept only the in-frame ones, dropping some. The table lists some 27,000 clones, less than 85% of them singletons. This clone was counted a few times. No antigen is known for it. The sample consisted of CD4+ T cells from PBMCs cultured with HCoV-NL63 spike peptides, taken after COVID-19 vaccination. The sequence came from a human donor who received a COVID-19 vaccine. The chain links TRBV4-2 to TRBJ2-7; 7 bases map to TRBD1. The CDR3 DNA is TGTGCCAGCAGCCAAAAATGGGACAGAGCCTACGAGCAGTACTTC. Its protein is CASSQKWDRAYEQYF.